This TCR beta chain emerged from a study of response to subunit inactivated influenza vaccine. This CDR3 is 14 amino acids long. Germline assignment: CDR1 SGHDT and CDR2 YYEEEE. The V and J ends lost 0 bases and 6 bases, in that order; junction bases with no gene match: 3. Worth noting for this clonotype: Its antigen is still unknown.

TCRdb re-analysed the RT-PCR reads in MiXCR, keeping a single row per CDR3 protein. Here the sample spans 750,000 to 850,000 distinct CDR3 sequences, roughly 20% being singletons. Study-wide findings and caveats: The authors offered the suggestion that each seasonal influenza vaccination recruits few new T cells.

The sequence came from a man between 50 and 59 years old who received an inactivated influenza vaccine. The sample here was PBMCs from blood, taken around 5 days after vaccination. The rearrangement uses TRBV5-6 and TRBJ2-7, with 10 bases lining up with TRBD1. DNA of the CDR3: TGTGCCAGCAGCTTGGGTGGGACAGGGGCCGAGCAGTACTTC. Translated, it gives CASSLGGTGAEQYF. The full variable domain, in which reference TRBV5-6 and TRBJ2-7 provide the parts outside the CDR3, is DAGVTQSPTHLIKTRGQQVTLRCSPKSGHDTVSWYQQALGQGPQFIFQYYEEEERQRGNFPDRFSGHQFPNYSSELNVNALLLGDSALYLCASSLGGTGAEQYFGPGTRLTVT.